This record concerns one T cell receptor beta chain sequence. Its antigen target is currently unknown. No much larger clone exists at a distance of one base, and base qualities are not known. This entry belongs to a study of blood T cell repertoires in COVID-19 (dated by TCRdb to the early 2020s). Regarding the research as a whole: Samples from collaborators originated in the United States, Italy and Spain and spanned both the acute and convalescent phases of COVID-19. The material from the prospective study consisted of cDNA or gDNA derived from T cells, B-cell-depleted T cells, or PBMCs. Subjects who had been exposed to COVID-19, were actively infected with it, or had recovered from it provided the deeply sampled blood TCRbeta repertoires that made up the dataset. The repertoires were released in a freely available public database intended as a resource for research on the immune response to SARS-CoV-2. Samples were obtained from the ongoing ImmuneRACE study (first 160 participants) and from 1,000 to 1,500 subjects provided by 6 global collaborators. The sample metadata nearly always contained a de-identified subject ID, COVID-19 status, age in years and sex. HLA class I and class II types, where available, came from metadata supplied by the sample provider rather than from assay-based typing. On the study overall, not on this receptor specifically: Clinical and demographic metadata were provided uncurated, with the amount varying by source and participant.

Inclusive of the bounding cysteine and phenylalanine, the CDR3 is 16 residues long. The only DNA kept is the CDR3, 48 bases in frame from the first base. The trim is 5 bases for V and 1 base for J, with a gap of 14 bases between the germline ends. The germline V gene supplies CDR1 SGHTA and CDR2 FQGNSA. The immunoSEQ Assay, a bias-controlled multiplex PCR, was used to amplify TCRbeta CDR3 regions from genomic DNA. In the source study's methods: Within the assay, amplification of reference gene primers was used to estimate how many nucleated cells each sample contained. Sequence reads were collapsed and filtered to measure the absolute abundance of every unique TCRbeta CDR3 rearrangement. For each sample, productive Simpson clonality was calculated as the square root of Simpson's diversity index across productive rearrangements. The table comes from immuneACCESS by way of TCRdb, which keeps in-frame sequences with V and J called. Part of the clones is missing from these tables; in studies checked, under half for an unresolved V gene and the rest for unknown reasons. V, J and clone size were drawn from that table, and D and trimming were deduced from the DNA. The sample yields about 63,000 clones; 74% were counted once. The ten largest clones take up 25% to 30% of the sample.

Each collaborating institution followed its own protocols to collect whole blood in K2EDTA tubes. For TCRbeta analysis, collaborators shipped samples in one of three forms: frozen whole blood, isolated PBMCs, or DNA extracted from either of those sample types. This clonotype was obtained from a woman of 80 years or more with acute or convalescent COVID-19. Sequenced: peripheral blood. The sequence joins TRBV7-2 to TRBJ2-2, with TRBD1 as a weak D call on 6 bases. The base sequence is TGTGCCAGCAGCCCCCGAGGGGGTCAGAACACCGGGGAGCTGTTTTTT. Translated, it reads CASSPRGGQNTGELFF.